These T cell receptor beta chains were read from a single sample in a study of control samples from healthy donors and cancer patients. Measured with immunoSEQ multiplex PCR; TCRdb has only the in-frame clones, and not every one. Among 65,000 to 90,000 clones listed, around 87% were seen once. The specimen was blood. The receptor set was obtained from a man in his forties or fifties in good health. Each CDR3 is given with its conserved first and last residue. Fields, in order: J gene, V gene, clone size, D gene, CDR3 DNA, CDR3 protein. The D gene is left open where the match is weak. A row's size may be missing; if present it is once, few, many or a size class.

TRBJ1-1 TRBV4-2 once NA TGTGCCAGCAGCCAAGATGGGGAGGGAACTGAAGCTTTCTTT CASSQDGEGTEAFF
TRBJ1-2 TRBV7-2 NA NA TGTGCCAGCAGCTTAGCGGGGGGGTTTAACTATGGCTACACCTTC CASSLAGGFNYGYTF
TRBJ2-7 TRBV4-2 NA NA TGTGCCAGCAGCCTAGGGGGGGATTCCTACGAGCAGTACTTC CASSLGGDSYEQYF
TRBJ2-5 TRBV2 NA NA TGTGCCAGCACTAGACAGGAGGGAGGCCAAGAGACCCAGTACTTC CASTRQEGGQETQYF
TRBJ2-1 TRBV7-3 NA NA TGTGCCAGCAGCCCAACTAATGGTGAGCAGTTCTTC CASSPTNGEQFF
TRBJ2-7 TRBV29-1 NA NA TGCATCTGTGATACGGGAAACGAGCAGTACTTC CICDTGNEQYF
TRBJ2-1 TRBV27 NA NA TGTGCCAGCAGTTTGGTAGCGGATTTCTACAATGAGCAGTTCTTC CASSLVADFYNEQFF
TRBJ2-3 TRBV11-2 few TRBD2 TGTGCCAGCAGCCTACTAGCGGGAGGGCCAATTGGCACAGATACGCAGTATTTT CASSLLAGGPIGTDTQYF
TRBJ1-5 TRBV28 NA TRBD1 TGTGCCAGCAGTCCGGACAGGGGGTATCAGCCCCAGCATTTT CASSPDRGYQPQHF
TRBJ1-6 TRBV28 NA NA TGTGCCAGCAGGGGTGTGGCCTCCTATAATTCACCCCTCCACTTT CASRGVASYNSPLHF
TRBJ2-1 TRBV10-3 NA TRBD1 TGTGCCATCAGTGATAGACAGGGGGCGAACAATGAGCAGTTCTTC CAISDRQGANNEQFF
TRBJ2-7 TRBV19 few NA TGTGCCAGTAGTTTCCGGGACATGGAGTACGAGCAGTACTTC CASSFRDMEYEQYF
TRBJ1-2 TRBV7-9 NA NA TGTGCCAGCAGCTTAGGAGGGGATGTGGGCTACACCTTC CASSLGGDVGYTF
TRBJ2-2 TRBV12-3/TRBV12-4 NA NA TGTGCCAGCGAGCTGGCGAACACCGGGGAGCTGTTTTTT CASELANTGELFF
TRBJ1-4 TRBV28 NA NA TGTGCCATTGGGGGGAGGGGGACCAATAATGAAAAACTGTTTTTT CAIGGRGTNNEKLFF
TRBJ2-1 TRBV12-5 NA TRBD2 TGTGCTAGTGGTTTGGTAATTGGGGGGAGGGATTACAATGAGCAGTTCTTC CASGLVIGGRDYNEQFF
TRBJ2-1 TRBV4-3 NA TRBD2 TGCGCCAGCAGCCAGGGACTAGCGGGGGGTCGGGGGGTATCCGCGTTCTACAATGAGCAGTTCTTC CASSQGLAGGRGVSAFYNEQFF
TRBJ2-3 TRBV10-3 NA TRBD2 TGTGCCATCAGTGTCGAAGCGGGAAACACAGATACGCAGTATTTT CAISVEAGNTDTQYF
TRBJ2-7 TRBV29-1 NA TRBD2 TGCAGCGTTGAAGGGGTGGGACTAGCGGGAGCCGAGCAGTACTTC CSVEGVGLAGAEQYF
TRBJ2-1 TRBV9 NA TRBD2 TGTGCCAGCACCGTTAGCGGGGGTGGGTACAATGAGCAGTTCTTC CASTVSGGGYNEQFF
TRBJ1-2 TRBV6-2/TRBV6-3 NA NA TGTGCCAGCAGTTACCCCGGGGCAGGGGTTGGCTACACCTTC CASSYPGAGVGYTF
TRBJ1-6 TRBV30 NA NA TGTGCCTGGAATGGGTGGAGTTCACCCCTCCACTTT CAWNGWSSPLHF
TRBJ1-4 TRBV21-1 few NA TGTGCCAGCAGCAAAGCCCACGCGTCCGCTAATGAAAAACTGTTTTTT CASSKAHASANEKLFF
TRBJ2-3 TRBV9 few NA TGTGCCAGCAGCGTGACACCTAGCACAGATACGCAGTATTTT CASSVTPSTDTQYF
TRBJ2-1 TRBV4-3 NA NA TGCGCCAGCAGCCCGGACAGAGGCTACAATGAGCAGTTCTTC CASSPDRGYNEQFF
TRBJ2-3 TRBV25-1 NA TRBD2 TGTGCCAGCAGTGAGTTTAGCGGGGCAGATACGCAGTATTTT CASSEFSGADTQYF
TRBJ2-6 TRBV6-2/TRBV6-3 NA NA TGTGCCAGCAGTCACTGGGACATCGTACTTGGGGCCAACGTCCTGACTTTC CASSHWDIVLGANVLTF
TRBJ1-1 TRBV11-3 once NA TGTGCCAGCAGCTTAGATTCGGCGGGCGGGGAAGCTTTCTTT CASSLDSAGGEAFF
TRBJ2-5 TRBV2 NA NA TGTGCCAGCAGTTTGGGGCTGGAGACCCAGTACTTC CASSLGLETQYF
TRBJ2-2 TRBV12-5 NA TRBD2 TGTGCTAGTGGTTTTCCAGCGGGAACCGGGGAGCTGTTTTTT CASGFPAGTGELFF
TRBJ2-7 TRBV27 NA NA TGTGCCAGCAGTTTATACGGCCTGGGGGCCTACGAGCAGTACTTC CASSLYGLGAYEQYF
TRBJ1-2 TRBV28 once NA TGTGCCAGCAGTTTATGGGATGGCTACACCTTC CASSLWDGYTF
TRBJ1-4 TRBV19 few TRBD1 TGTGCCAGTGGACCTCCCGGGACAGTCGAAAAACTGTTTTTT CASGPPGTVEKLFF
TRBJ2-3 TRBV18 NA NA TGTGCCAGCTCAATTCAGCGGGTTGGCACAGATACGCAGTATTTT CASSIQRVGTDTQYF
TRBJ1-3 TRBV7-9 NA TRBD1 TGTGCCAGCAGTTGGCGGGACAGCTCTGGAAACACCATATATTTT CASSWRDSSGNTIYF
TRBJ2-3 TRBV4-2 once TRBD2 TGTGCCAGCAGCCCTTTCAGCGGGGGAGTCAGGAATACGCAGTATTTT CASSPFSGGVRNTQYF
TRBJ2-7 TRBV5-1 NA NA TGCGCCAGCAGCTTGGAGTTACCGATCTACGAGCAGTACTTC CASSLELPIYEQYF
TRBJ1-1 TRBV3-1/TRBV3-2 NA TRBD1 TGTGCCAGCAGCCTAGGGACAGGGCCTGAAGCTTTCTTT CASSLGTGPEAFF
TRBJ2-7 TRBV20-1 few NA TGCAGTGCTAGTGACGGCGGGGTCTACGAGCAGTACTTC CSASDGGVYEQYF
TRBJ2-5 TRBV24-1 NA TRBD1 TGTGCCACCGGTAAGACAGGGTATGAGACCCAGTACTTC CATGKTGYETQYF
TRBJ1-1 TRBV13 NA NA TGTGCCAGCAGCTTAGGACAGTTGAACACTGAAGCTTTCTTT CASSLGQLNTEAFF
TRBJ1-1 TRBV28 NA NA TGTGCCAGCAGTTTGTATACAGCCGGCGGAGCTTTCTTT CASSLYTAGGAFF
TRBJ2-3 TRBV4-3 NA NA TGCGCCAGCAGCCGACGAGGTGCTAGCACAGATACGCAGTATTTT CASSRRGASTDTQYF
TRBJ1-2 TRBV2 NA TRBD1 TGTGCCAGCAAGAAAGGACAGGGGAGCTATGGCTACACCTTC CASKKGQGSYGYTF
TRBJ1-4 TRBV18 NA TRBD1 TGTGCCAGCTCACCCCGACAGGGGGTAGGGGAAAAACTGTTTTTT CASSPRQGVGEKLFF
TRBJ2-1 TRBV25-1 NA TRBD2 TGTGCCAGCAGTGAATCTGGGGAGCGGGACTCCTACAATGAGCAGTTCTTC CASSESGERDSYNEQFF
TRBJ1-2 TRBV24-1 NA TRBD1 TGTGCCACCAGTGACTCTGTTGACAGGGGGCCCCATGGCTACACCTTC CATSDSVDRGPHGYTF